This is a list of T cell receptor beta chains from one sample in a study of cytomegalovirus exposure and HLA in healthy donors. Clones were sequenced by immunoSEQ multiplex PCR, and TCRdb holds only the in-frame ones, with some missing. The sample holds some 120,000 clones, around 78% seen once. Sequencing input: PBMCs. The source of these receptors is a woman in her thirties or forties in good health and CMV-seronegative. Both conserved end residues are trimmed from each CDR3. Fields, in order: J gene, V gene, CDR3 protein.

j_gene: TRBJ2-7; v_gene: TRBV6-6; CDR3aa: ASSLTGLAGGLEQY
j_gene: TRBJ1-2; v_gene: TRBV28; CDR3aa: ASIQGEYGYT
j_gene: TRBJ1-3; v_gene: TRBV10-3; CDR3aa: AIKDRVPSGNTIY
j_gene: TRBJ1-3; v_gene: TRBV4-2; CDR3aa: ASRDAGASGNTIY
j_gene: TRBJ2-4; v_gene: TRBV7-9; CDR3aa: ASSPGRERGKNSQY
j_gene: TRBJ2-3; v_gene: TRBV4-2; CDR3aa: ASSNLAGEADTQY
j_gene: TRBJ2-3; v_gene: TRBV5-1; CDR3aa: ASSRWTVTDTQY
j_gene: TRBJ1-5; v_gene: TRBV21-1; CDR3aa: ASSKKGQENQPQH
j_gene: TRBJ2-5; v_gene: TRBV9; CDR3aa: ASSVDGGQQETQY
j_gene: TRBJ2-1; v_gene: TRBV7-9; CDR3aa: SSSHTRGKNNEQF
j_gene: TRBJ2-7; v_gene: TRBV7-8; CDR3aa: ASSLTRSEQY
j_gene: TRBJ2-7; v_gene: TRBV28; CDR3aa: ASRVGSTSSYEQY
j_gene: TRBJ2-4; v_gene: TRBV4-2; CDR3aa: ASSQDQGGWGNIQY
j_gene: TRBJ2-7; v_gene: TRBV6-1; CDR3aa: ASSAPGEQY
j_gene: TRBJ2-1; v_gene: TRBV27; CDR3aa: ASSTRDNEQF
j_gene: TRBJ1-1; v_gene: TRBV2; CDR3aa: ASSPGQGYTEAF
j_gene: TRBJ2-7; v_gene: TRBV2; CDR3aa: ASSEAPVPYEQY
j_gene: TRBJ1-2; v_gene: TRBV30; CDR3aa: AWSFQDRGKGAGGYT
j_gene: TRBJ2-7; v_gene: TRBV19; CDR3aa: ASRQGSSEQY
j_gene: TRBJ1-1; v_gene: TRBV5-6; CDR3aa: ASSLYDGRTEAF
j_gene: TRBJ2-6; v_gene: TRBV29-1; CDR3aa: SVEAGERLSGANVLT
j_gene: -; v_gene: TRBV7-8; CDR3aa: ASSPGYRYEQY
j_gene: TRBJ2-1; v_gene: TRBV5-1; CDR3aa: ASSLAAGGYNEQF